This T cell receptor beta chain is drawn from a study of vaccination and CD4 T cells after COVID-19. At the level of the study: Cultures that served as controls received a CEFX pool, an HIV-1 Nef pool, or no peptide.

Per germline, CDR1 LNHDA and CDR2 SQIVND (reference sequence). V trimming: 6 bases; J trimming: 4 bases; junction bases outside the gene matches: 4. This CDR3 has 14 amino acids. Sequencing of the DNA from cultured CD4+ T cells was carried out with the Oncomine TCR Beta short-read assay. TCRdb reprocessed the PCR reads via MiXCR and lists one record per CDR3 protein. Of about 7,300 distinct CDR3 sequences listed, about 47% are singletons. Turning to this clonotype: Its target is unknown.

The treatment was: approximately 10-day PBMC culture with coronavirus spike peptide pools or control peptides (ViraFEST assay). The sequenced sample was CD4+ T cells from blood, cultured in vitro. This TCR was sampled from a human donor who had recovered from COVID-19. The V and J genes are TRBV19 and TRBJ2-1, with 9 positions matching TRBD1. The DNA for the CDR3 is TGTGCCAGTAGGGGACAGGGCTTATACAATGAGCAGTTCTTC. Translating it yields CASRGQGLYNEQFF. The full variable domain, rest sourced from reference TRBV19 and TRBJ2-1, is DGGITQSPKYLFRKEGQNVTLSCEQNLNHDAMYWYRQDPGQGLRLIYYSQIVNDFQKGDIAEGYSVSREKKESFPLTVTSAQKNPTAFYLCASRGQGLYNEQFFGPGTRLTVL.